Listed here are 27 T cell receptor beta chains from one sample, sequenced in a study of cytomegalovirus exposure and HLA in healthy donors. Assay used: immunoSEQ multiplex PCR; TCRdb lists only in-frame clones, some missing. This sample has approximately 140,000 clones, with approximately 86% found just once. Sequencing was carried out using PBMCs. These receptors all stem from a man younger than 35 in good health and CMV-seropositive.

The rearrangement uses TRBV27 and TRBJ2-3, with TRBD2 matching over 7 bases. CDR1 is MNHEY, CDR2 SMNVEV, per germline (reference sequence). This CDR3 has 16 residues. The V gene end was trimmed by 3 bases and the J gene end by 5 bases; junction bases not matched to a gene: 11. CDR3 in amino acids: CASSLEAGRVGDTQYF. As DNA, the CDR3 is TGTGCCAGCAGTTTGGAGGCAGGGAGGGTAGGAGATACGCAGTATTTT.

This clone was detected once. This chain uses TRBV7-6 with TRBJ2-5; TRBD2 matches at 7 bases. This CDR3 is built from 16 residues. V dropped 1 base and J dropped 4; count of bases not matched to a gene: 9. In germline, CDR1 is SGHVS, CDR2 FNYEAQ. The CDR3 DNA is TGTGCCAGCAGCTTAGGACGTGGGAGGGCCCTAGAGACCCAGTACTTC. Protein product: CASSLGRGRALETQYF. Complete variable domain (other parts from reference TRBV7-6 and TRBJ2-5): GAGVSQSPRYKVTKRGQDVALRCDPISGHVSLYWYRQALGQGPEFLTYFNYEAQQDKSGLPNDRFSAERPEGSISTLTIQRTEQRDSAMYRCASSLGRGRALETQYFGPGTRLLVL.

This chain connects TRBV9 to TRBJ2-7, with TRBD1 matching 7 bases. The ends lost 0 bases at V and 2 bases at J; junction bases unmatched: 2. The CDR3 is 14 residues long. Germline CDR1 and CDR2: SGDLS and YYNGEE. The CDR3 DNA sequence: TGTGCCAGCAGCGTAGCAGGGACAGCCTACGAGCAGTACTTC. This translates into CASSVAGTAYEQYF.

The CDR3 region is CASSPRGPYNEQFF. The CDR3 DNA reads as TGTGCCAGCAGCCCCCGTGGGCCTTACAATGAGCAGTTCTTC. J is TRBJ2-1 and V is TRBV11-3; D is undetermined. Per germline, CDR1 SGHNT and CDR2 YENEEA. The CDR3 is 14 residues long. The V end was cut by 5 bases, the J end by 4 bases, with 12 bases between.

The rearrangement uses TRBV27 and TRBJ1-6; D not certain. Germline CDR1 MNHEY, CDR2 SMNVEV (reference sequence). The germline V and J ends were trimmed by 0 bases and 6 bases, with 9 bases remaining between them. This CDR3 has 15 residues. CDR3 DNA sequence: TGTGCCAGCAGTTTATCACTGGAGGGTAATTCACCCCTCCACTTT. Its protein is CASSLSLEGNSPLHF.

The chain employs TRBV6-5 and TRBJ1-1, with D unresolved. CDR1 is MNHEY and CDR2 is SVGAGI in the germline V gene. The CDR3 sequence is 14 residues long. Trimming stripped 5 bases from V and 11 bases from J, with 21 bases between. The CDR3 nucleotides read TGTGCCAGCAGTACTTTCGACGGGGTGGTTGGGGCTTTCTTT. Translating it yields CASSTFDGVVGAFF.

The chain is built from TRBV27 and TRBJ1-6, with D tentatively TRBD1 (5 bases). Trimming took 7 bases from V and 7 from J, leaving 14 bases between them. The germline CDR1 and CDR2 sequences are MNHEY and SMNVEV (reference sequence). The CDR3 runs to 14 residues. The DNA of the CDR3 is TGTGCCAGCACTCTTCGGCAGGGAAATTCACCCCTCCACTTT. Its protein is CASTLRQGNSPLHF.

The J gene is TRBJ1-5, the V gene TRBV29-1, with D maybe TRBD1 (5 bases). The CDR3 covers 16 residues. Germline lookup yields CDR1 SQVTM and CDR2 ANQGSEA. Between the trimmed V and J ends, which lost 6 bases and 0 bases, there was a span of 18 bases. In DNA, the CDR3 is TGCAGCGTCAAGGAGGGGAATGGGTATAGCAATCAGCCCCAGCATTTT. Translation gives CSVKEGNGYSNQPQHF.

The V gene is TRBV5-5, the J gene TRBJ2-5; TRBD2 might be the D (6 bases). The ends were cut back, 1 base at V and 4 bases at J, with 20 bases in the middle. Germline CDR1 SGHKS, CDR2 YYEKEE (reference sequence). CDR3 size: 17 residues. DNA for the CDR3: TGTGCCAGCAGCTTGAGTCTCTCGGGGATCGGGGGAGAGACCCAGTACTTC. It specifies CASSLSLSGIGGETQYF.

This clone was seen just once. This sequence joins TRBV5-1 and TRBJ2-7; possible D gene TRBD1, 6 bases. This CDR3 has 15 amino acids. CDR1 is SGHRS and CDR2 is YFSETQ in the germline V gene. Trimming removed 0 bases from V and 5 bases from J, with 15 bases in between. In nucleotides, the CDR3 is TGCGCCAGCAGCTTGGGTTGGCAGGGGAGCAACGAGCAGTACTTC. Translation: CASSLGWQGSNEQYF.

In this sample, this clone turned up a few times. The rearrangement links TRBV5-5 to TRBJ1-5, with 9 bases fitting TRBD1. CDR1 and CDR2 from the germline V gene are SGHKS and YYEKEE (reference sequence). This CDR3 comprises 15 residues. The V gene end was trimmed by 6 bases and the J gene end by 5 bases; junction bases not matched to a gene: 9. The CDR3 sequence is CASTLQGARDQPQHF. The CDR3 coding sequence is TGTGCCAGCACCCTACAGGGGGCCCGTGATCAGCCCCAGCATTTT. Complete variable domain (other parts from reference TRBV5-5 and TRBJ1-5): DAGVTQSPTHLIKTRGQQVTLRCSPISGHKSVSWYQQVLGQGPQFIFQYYEKEERGRGNFPDRFSARQFPNYSSELNVNALLLGDSALYLCASTLQGARDQPQHFGDGTRLSIL.

The rearrangement joins TRBV28 to TRBJ2-5, with 8 bases aligning to TRBD2. V shed 7 bases, J shed 6 bases, and the junction held 19 bases outside the gene matches. Germline-derived CDR1 and CDR2 are MDHEN and SYDVKM. The CDR3 contains 17 residues. This chain's CDR3 is CASTPRGGREGSKTQYF. The CDR3, as DNA: TGTGCCAGCACTCCTAGGGGTGGACGGGAGGGTTCGAAGACCCAGTACTTC.

The chain carries TRBV7-8 and TRBJ1-1, with TRBD1 identical over 7 bases. This CDR3 has 17 residues. Germline assignment: CDR1 SGHVS and CDR2 FQNEAQ. The V segment lost 3 bases and the J segment 0 bases; nucleotides outside the gene matches: 10. CDR3 in DNA: TGTGCCAGCAGCTTTAGGGGGCGGCACACTATGAACACTGAAGCTTTCTTT. Amino acids: CASSFRGRHTMNTEAFF. The complete variable domain, with remaining parts taken from reference TRBV7-8 and TRBJ1-1, reads GAGVSQSPRYKVAKRGQDVALRCDPISGHVSLFWYQQALGQGPEFLTYFQNEAQLDKSGLPSDRFFAERPEGSVSTLKIQRTQQEDSAVYLCASSFRGRHTMNTEAFFGQGTRLTVV.

The rearrangement joins TRBV11-2 to TRBJ1-1; D is possibly TRBD1 (6 bases). Trimming took off 1 base at V and 4 bases at J, with 16 bases between the two ends. The germline gives CDR1 SGHAT, CDR2 FQNNGV. This CDR3 spans 16 amino acids. The CDR3 sequence is CASSLGRGGPSTEAFF. In DNA form, the CDR3 reads TGTGCCAGCAGCTTAGGGCGGGGGGGGCCTTCCACTGAAGCTTTCTTT.

The chain carries TRBV10-3 and TRBJ2-7, with D hard to call. Germline values: CDR1 ENHRY, CDR2 SYGVKD. V was clipped by 3 bases and J by 0 bases, with 9 bases between them. The CDR3 totals 14 residues. This chain's CDR3 is CAISDVSNSYEQYF. CDR3 nucleotide sequence: TGTGCCATCAGTGATGTGAGTAACTCCTACGAGCAGTACTTC.

Details on this clone: This sample includes further DNA sequences coding for the same CDR3. This sequence joins TRBV27 and TRBJ2-7; 7 positions match TRBD1. Germline V gives CDR1 MNHEY, CDR2 SMNVEV (reference sequence). CDR3 length: 14 amino acids. The junction had 3 bases not matched to a gene; V was cut back by 2 bases and J by 2 bases. CDR3 in DNA: TGTGCCAGCAGTTTAGGTACAGGGGCCTACGAGCAGTACTTC. Amino acid sequence: CASSLGTGAYEQYF.

This clone was observed a single time. CDR3 DNA: TGTGCCAGCAGTGAAAAGGGGTCAGGGGGCGGTCAGCCCCAGCATTTT. Protein sequence: CASSEKGSGGGQPQHF. The V call is TRBV6-1, the J call TRBJ1-5, with TRBD1 matching over 8 bases. The junction had 9 bases not matched to a gene; V was cut back by 2 bases and J by 6 bases. Germline V gene lookup returns CDR1 MNHNS and CDR2 SASEGT. CDR3 length equals 16 residues.

The CDR3 DNA reads as TGTGCCAGCTCACCACAGGGGATGAACACTGAAGCTTTCTTT. The encoded protein is CASSPQGMNTEAFF. The V and J genes are TRBV18 and TRBJ1-1; a possible D gene is TRBD1 (5 bases). Germline CDR1 is KGHSH and CDR2 is LQKENI. The CDR3 is made up of 14 amino acids. The V and J ends lost 1 base and 0 bases respectively, with 6 bases between them.

This sequence joins TRBV19 and TRBJ1-3, with D maybe TRBD1 (6 bases). The germline V gene encodes CDR1 LNHDA and CDR2 SQIVND (reference sequence). There are 16 residues in the CDR3. V shed 1 base and J shed 3 bases, with 13 bases lying between them. CDR3 sequence: CASSIGTVGFGNTIYF. The CDR3 DNA sequence: TGTGCCAGTAGTATAGGGACAGTCGGCTTTGGAAACACCATATATTTT. Complete variable domain (other parts from reference TRBV19 and TRBJ1-3): DGGITQSPKYLFRKEGQNVTLSCEQNLNHDAMYWYRQDPGQGLRLIYYSQIVNDFQKGDIAEGYSVSREKKESFPLTVTSAQKNPTAFYLCASSIGTVGFGNTIYFGEGSWLTVV.

CDR3 sequence reads: CASSWVTSGRNTGELFF. The CDR3 region has the DNA TGCGCCAGCAGCTGGGTGACTAGCGGGAGGAACACCGGGGAGCTGTTTTTT. The chain joins TRBV5-1 to TRBJ2-2, with TRBD2 identical over 12 bases. The J segment lost 1 base and the V segment lost 3 bases, leaving 4 bases of the junction unmatched. This CDR3 has 17 amino acids. From germline, CDR1 is SGHRS and CDR2 YFSETQ.

The V gene is TRBV5-1, the J gene TRBJ2-7; TRBD1 agrees at 9 bases. Germline V gene data show CDR1 as SGHRS and CDR2 as YFSETQ. V trimming: 4 bases; J trimming: 8 bases; junction bases outside the gene matches: 10. The CDR3 covers 14 residues. CDR3 sequence reads: CASSEPGTGPQQYF. DNA of the CDR3: TGCGCCAGCAGCGAACCCGGGACAGGGCCGCAGCAGTACTTC.

This clone was seen more than once but under ten times. This chain uses TRBV2 with TRBJ2-7; 12 nucleotides line up with TRBD1. V was clipped by 6 bases and J by 7 bases; unmatched bases: 7. The CDR3 covers 14 residues. CDR1 and CDR2 (germline): SNHLY, FYNNEI. The chain's CDR3 is CASRMGQGAKEQYF. The CDR3 DNA reads as TGTGCCAGCAGGATGGGACAGGGGGCCAAAGAGCAGTACTTC.

V and J are TRBV7-2 and TRBJ1-5; tentatively, D is TRBD1 (6 bases). This CDR3 comprises 15 residues. Germline CDR1 reads SGHTA; CDR2 reads FQGNSA. The ends were cut back, 0 bases at V and 6 bases at J, with 12 bases in the middle. CDR3 nucleotides: TGTGCCAGCAGCTTAGCGCTAGGGGGTGGTCAGCCCCAGCATTTT. Translating it yields CASSLALGGGQPQHF.

The chain joins TRBV19 to TRBJ1-4; TRBD1 might be the D (5 bases). Trimming removed 4 bases from V and 11 bases from J, with 17 bases in between. Germline values: CDR1 LNHDA, CDR2 SQIVND (reference sequence). The CDR3 is 14 residues long. The CDR3 bases are TGTGCCAGTAGTAAGGTGGAGGGGTTCGGGAAACTGTTTTTT. Translation: CASSKVEGFGKLFF.

This rearrangement joins TRBV30 to TRBJ1-6, with a possible D match to TRBD1 (6 bases). Germline loops: CDR1 GTSNPN, CDR2 SVGIG (reference sequence). Between the trimmed V and J ends, which lost 0 bases and 7 bases, there was a span of 10 bases. This CDR3 spans 14 amino acids. This chain's CDR3 is CAWSVGGRNSPLHF. The CDR3 bases are TGTGCCTGGAGTGTCGGGGGGCGGAATTCACCCCTCCACTTT.

Notes on this clone: This may stem from a read error, because a much larger clone lies one nucleotide away. This sample includes further DNA sequences coding for the same CDR3. J is TRBJ1-5 and V is TRBV30, with D maybe TRBD1 (5 bases). Trimming stripped 2 bases from V and 0 bases from J, with 8 bases between. CDR3 length equals 14 residues. Germline assignment: CDR1 GTSNPN and CDR2 SVGIG (reference sequence). CDR3 sequence reads: CAWSRGYSNQPQHF. DNA of the CDR3: TGTGCCTGGAGTCGGGGGTATAGCAATCAGCCCCAGCATTTT.

The chain employs TRBV6-6 and TRBJ2-7; 9 bases align to TRBD1. The V and J ends lost 6 bases and 6 bases, in that order; junction bases with no gene match: 15. Per germline, CDR1 MNHNY and CDR2 SVGAGI (reference sequence). The CDR3 covers 16 residues. CDR3 sequence (DNA): TGTGCCAGCAGCTTATATTCCGGGACAGGGAAGCGCGAGCAGTACTTC. Its protein is CASSLYSGTGKREQYF.